The entry below gives a single TCR beta chain sequence along with its context. Sequencing of TCR beta was performed on blood CD8+ and CD4+ T cells. The data belong to a study of CD8 T cells in Susac syndrome. CDR3 length: 14 residues. Looked up from germline, CDR1 is MNHEY and CDR2 is SMNVEV (reference sequence). The V and J ends lost 5 bases and 6 bases respectively, with 16 bases between them. After extraction with the RNeasy kit, roughly 0.45 to 1 ug of the RNA was reverse transcribed using random hexamers. TCRdb reanalysed the immunoSEQ multiplex PCR reads using MiXCR and keeps one entry per CDR3 protein. The sample holds a few hundred thousand distinct CDR3 sequences, about 93% seen once.

The chain carries TRBV27 and TRBJ1-1, with D possibly being TRBD1 (6 bases). The sample consisted of CD8+ T cells from PBMCs. The clonotype comes from a human donor with multiple sclerosis. CDR3 nucleotide sequence: TGTGCCAGCAGTCCTACAGGGCGCTTGGCTGAAGCTTTCTTT. It is translated as CASSPTGRLAEAFF.